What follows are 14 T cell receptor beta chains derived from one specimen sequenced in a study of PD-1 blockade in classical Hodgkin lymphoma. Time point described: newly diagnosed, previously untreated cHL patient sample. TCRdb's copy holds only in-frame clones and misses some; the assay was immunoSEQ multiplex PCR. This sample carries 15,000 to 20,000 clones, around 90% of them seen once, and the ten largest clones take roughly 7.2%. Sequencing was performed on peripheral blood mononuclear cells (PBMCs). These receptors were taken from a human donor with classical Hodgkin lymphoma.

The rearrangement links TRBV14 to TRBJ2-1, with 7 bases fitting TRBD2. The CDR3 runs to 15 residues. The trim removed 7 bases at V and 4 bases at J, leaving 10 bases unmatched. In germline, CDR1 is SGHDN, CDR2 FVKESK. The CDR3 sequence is CASNEGASGYNEQFF. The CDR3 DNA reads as TGTGCCAGCAACGAAGGGGCTAGCGGATACAATGAGCAGTTCTTC. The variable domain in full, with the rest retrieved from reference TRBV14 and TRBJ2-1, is EAGVTQFPSHSVIEKGQTVTLRCDPISGHDNLYWYRRVMGKEIKFLLHFVKESKQDESGMPNNRFLAERTGGTYSTLKVQPAELEDSGVYFCASNEGASGYNEQFFGPGTRLTVL.

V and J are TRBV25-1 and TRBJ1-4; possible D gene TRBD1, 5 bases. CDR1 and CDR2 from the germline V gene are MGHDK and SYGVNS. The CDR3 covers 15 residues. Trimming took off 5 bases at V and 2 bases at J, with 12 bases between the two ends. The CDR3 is CASSSRGGTNEKLFF. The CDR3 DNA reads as TGTGCCAGCAGTTCCCGGGGGGGGACTAATGAAAAACTGTTTTTT.

Written as DNA, the CDR3 is TGTGCCAGCCACATACAGGGTGAGGAGGATGGCTACACCTTC. Its protein is CASHIQGEEDGYTF. This chain uses TRBV2 with TRBJ1-2; possibly TRBD1 for D (6 bases). This CDR3 is built from 14 residues. Germline CDR1 reads SNHLY; CDR2 reads FYNNEI. V lost 8 bases, J lost 6 bases, and 19 bases lay in between.

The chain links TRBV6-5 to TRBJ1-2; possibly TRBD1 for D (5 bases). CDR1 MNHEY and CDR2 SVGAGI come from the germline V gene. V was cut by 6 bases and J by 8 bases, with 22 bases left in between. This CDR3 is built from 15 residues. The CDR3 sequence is CASSLLLGGSDGYTF. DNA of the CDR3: TGTGCCAGCAGCCTACTCTTGGGGGGAAGTGACGGCTACACCTTC.

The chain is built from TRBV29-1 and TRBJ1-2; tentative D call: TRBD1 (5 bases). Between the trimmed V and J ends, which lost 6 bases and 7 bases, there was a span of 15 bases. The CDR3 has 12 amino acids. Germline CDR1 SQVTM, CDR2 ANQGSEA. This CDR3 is CSVGVGGFGYTF. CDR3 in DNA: TGCAGCGTGGGGGTGGGTGGGTTTGGCTACACCTTC.

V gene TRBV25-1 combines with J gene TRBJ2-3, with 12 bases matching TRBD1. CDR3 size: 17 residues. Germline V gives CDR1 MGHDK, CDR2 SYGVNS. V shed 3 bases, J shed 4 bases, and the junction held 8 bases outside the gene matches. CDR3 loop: CASSDYRDRGHPDTQYF. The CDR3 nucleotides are TGTGCCAGCAGTGACTACAGGGACAGGGGGCATCCAGATACGCAGTATTTT.

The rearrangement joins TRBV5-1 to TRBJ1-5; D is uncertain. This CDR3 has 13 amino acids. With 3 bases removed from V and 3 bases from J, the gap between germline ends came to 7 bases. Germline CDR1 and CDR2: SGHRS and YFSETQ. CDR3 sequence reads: CASSSEPNQPQHF. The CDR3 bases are TGCGCCAGCAGCTCCGAACCCAATCAGCCCCAGCATTTT.

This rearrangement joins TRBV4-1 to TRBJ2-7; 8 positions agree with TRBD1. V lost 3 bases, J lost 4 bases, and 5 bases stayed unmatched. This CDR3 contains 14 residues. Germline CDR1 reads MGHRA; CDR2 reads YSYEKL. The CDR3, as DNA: TGCGCCAGCAGCCAGCTACAGGGGGTTTACGAGCAGTACTTC. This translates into CASSQLQGVYEQYF.

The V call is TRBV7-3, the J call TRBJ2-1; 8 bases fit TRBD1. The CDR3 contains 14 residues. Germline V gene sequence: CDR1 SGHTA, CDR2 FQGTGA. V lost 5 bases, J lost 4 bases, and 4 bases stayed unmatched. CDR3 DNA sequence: TGTGCCAGCAGCGGGGGACAGGCGTACAATGAGCAGTTCTTC. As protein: CASSGGQAYNEQFF.

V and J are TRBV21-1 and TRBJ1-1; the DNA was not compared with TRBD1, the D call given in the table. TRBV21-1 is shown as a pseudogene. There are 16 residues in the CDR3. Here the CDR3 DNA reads TGTGCCAGCAGCAAAAAGGGACAGGGGGGGAACACTGAAGCTTTCTTT. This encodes CASSKKGQGGNTEAFF.

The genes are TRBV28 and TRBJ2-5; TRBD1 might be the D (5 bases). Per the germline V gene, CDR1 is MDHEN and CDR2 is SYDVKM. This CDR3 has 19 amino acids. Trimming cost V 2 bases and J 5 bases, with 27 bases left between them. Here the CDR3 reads CASSLGSWGMPESRETQYF. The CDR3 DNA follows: TGTGCCAGCAGTTTAGGGTCGTGGGGCATGCCCGAGTCCAGGGAGACCCAGTACTTC. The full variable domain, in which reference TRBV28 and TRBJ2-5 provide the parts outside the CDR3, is DVKVTQSSRYLVKRTGEKVFLECVQDMDHENMFWYRQDPGLGLRLIYFSYDVKMKEKGDIPEGYSVSREKKERFSLILESASTNQTSMYLCASSLGSWGMPESRETQYFGPGTRLLVL.

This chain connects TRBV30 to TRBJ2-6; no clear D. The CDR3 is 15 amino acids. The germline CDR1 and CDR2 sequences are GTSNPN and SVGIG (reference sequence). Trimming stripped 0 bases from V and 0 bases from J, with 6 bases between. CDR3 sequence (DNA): TGTGCCTGGAGTGTATACCGCTCTGGGGCCAACGTCCTGACTTTC. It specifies CAWSVYRSGANVLTF.

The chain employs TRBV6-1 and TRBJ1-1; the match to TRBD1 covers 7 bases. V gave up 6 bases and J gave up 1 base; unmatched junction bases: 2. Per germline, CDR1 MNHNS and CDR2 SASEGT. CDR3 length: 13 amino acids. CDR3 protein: CASRTGSNTEAFF. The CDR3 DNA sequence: TGTGCCAGCAGGACAGGGTCGAACACTGAAGCTTTCTTT.

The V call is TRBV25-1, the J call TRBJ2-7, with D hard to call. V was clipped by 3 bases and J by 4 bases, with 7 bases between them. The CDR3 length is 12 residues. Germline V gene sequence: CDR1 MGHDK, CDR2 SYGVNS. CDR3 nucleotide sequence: TGTGCCAGCAGTGAGCTAGGGTACGAGCAGTACTTC. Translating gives CASSELGYEQYF.